These 6 T cell receptor beta chains were all obtained from the same sample, sequenced in a study of cytomegalovirus exposure and HLA in healthy donors (dated by TCRdb to about 2017). Preparation of the library involved the immunoSEQ multiplex PCR assay. The table comes from immuneACCESS by way of TCRdb, which keeps in-frame sequences with V and J called. Part of the clones is missing from these tables; in studies checked, under half for an unresolved V gene and the rest for unknown reasons. Recorded for this sample are about 240,000 clones; 85% to 90% of them occurred a single time. The ten largest clones represent about 3% of the sample. The source material was PBMCs. The receptors originated from a man younger than 35 in good health and CMV-seronegative.

The gene calls are TRBV7-8 and TRBJ2-7, with 9 bases fitting TRBD1. Germline V gives CDR1 SGHVS, CDR2 FQNEAQ. Unmatched junction bases numbered 7, after V lost 2 bases and J lost 2 bases. CDR3 length equals 16 residues. The CDR3 bases are TGTGCCAGCAGCTTAATTGGGACAGGGAAGGCCTACGAGCAGTACTTC. Its protein product is CASSLIGTGKAYEQYF.

This chain uses TRBV27 with TRBJ2-3; 7 positions agree with TRBD2. CDR3 length equals 14 residues. Unmatched junction bases numbered 10, after V lost 7 bases and J lost 6 bases. Per germline, CDR1 MNHEY and CDR2 SMNVEV (reference sequence). CDR3 DNA: TGTGCCAGCAATCCCGGGAGGAGGTGGGATACGCAGTATTTT. It codes for CASNPGRRWDTQYF.

The chain joins TRBV11-2 to TRBJ1-5, with D unresolved. The CDR3 is made up of 13 amino acids. Germline loops: CDR1 SGHAT, CDR2 FQNNGV. Trimming took off 5 bases at V and 1 base at J, with 6 bases between the two ends. CDR3 DNA: TGTGCCAGCAGCCTGGGCAGCAATCAGCCCCAGCATTTT. Amino acids: CASSLGSNQPQHF.

The rearrangement links TRBV5-8 to TRBJ1-6; TRBD1 agrees at 10 bases. There are 15 residues in the CDR3. The V and J ends lost 5 bases and 10 bases, in that order; junction bases with no gene match: 9. Germline CDR1 SGHTS, CDR2 YDEGEE. Written as DNA, the CDR3 is TGTGCCAGCAGGTTCGCGGGACAGGGGTCGTCACCCCTCCACTTT. It yields the protein CASRFAGQGSSPLHF.

The rearrangement links TRBV29-1 to TRBJ1-1, with D possibly TRBD1 on 6 matching bases. The CDR3 spans 12 residues. Deletions cut 7 bases from V and 1 base from J, with 10 bases between. Germline CDR1 reads SQVTM; CDR2 reads ANQGSEA. The DNA for the CDR3 is TGCAGCGCTGGACAGAGGAACACTGAAGCTTTCTTT. This encodes CSAGQRNTEAFF. Full variable domain (outside the CDR3, taken from reference TRBV29-1 and TRBJ1-1): SAVISQKPSRDICQRGTSLTIQCQVDSQVTMMFWYRQQPGQSLTLIATANQGSEATYESGFVIDKFPISRPNLTFSTLTVSNMSPEDSSIYLCSAGQRNTEAFFGQGTRLTVV.

The chain joins TRBV2 to TRBJ2-1; D is unresolved. CDR1 and CDR2 from the germline V gene are SNHLY and FYNNEI. The length of the CDR3 is 15 residues. The V end lost 7 bases, the J end lost 1 base, and 14 bases lay between the germline ends. CDR3 DNA sequence: TGTGCCAGCATGGCCCGGAGAAGGTCCTACAATGAGCAGTTCTTC. It codes for CASMARRRSYNEQFF.